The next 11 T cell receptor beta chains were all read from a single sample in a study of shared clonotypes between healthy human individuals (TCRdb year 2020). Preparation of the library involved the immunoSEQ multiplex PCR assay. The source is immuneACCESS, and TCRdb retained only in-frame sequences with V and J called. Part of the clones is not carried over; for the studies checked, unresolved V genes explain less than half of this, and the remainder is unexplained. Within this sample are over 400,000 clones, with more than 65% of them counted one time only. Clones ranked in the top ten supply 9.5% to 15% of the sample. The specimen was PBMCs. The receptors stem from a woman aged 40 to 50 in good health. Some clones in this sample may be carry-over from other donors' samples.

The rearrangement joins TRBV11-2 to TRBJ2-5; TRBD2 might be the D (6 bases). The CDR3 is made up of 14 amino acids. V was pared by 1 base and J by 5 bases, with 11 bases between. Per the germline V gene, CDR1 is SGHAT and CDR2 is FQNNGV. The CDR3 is CASSLGSLAETQYF. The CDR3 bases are TGTGCCAGCAGCTTAGGCAGTCTAGCGGAGACCCAGTACTTC.

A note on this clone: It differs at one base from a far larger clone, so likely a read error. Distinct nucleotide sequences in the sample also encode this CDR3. The CDR3 DNA is TGTGCTAGCAGTGCCGAAGACGACAGGCCAGGCTATGGCTACACCTTC. Translation: CASSAEDDRPGYGYTF. The chain has TRBV6-1 and TRBJ1-2, with a possible D match to TRBD1 (6 bases). Germline CDR1 reads MNHNS; CDR2 reads SASEGT. This CDR3 spans 16 amino acids.

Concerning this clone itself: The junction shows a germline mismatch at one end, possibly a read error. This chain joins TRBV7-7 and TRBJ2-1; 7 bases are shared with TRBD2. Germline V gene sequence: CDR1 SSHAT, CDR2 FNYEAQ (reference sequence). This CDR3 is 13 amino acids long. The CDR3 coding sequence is TGTGCTAGCAGCTTAGGGGCGGGAGATGAGCAGTTCTTC. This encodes CASSLGAGDEQFF.

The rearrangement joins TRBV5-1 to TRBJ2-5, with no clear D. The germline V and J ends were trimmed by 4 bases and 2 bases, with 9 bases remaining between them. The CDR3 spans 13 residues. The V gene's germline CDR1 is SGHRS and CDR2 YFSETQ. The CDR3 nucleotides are TGCGCCAGCAGCAGGAGCGAACAAGAGACCCAGTACTTC. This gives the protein CASSRSEQETQYF. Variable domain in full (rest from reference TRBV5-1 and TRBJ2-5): KAGVTQTPRYLIKTRGQQVTLSCSPISGHRSVSWYQQTPGQGLQFLFEYFSETQRNKGNFPGRFSGRQFSNSRSEMNVSTLELGDSALYLCASSRSEQETQYFGPGTRLLVL.

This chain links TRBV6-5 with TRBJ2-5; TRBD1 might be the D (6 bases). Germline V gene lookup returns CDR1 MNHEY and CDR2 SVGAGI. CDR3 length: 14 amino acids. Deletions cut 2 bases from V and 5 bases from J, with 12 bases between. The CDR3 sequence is CASSYNRDRETQYF. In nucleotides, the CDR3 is TGTGCCAGCAGTTACAACAGGGATAGGGAGACCCAGTACTTC.

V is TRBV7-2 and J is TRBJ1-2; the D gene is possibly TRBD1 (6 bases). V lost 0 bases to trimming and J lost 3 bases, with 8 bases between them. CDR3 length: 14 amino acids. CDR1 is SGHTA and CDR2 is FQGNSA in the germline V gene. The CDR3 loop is CASSLATGYYGYTF. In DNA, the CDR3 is TGTGCCAGCAGCTTAGCTACAGGGTACTATGGCTACACCTTC. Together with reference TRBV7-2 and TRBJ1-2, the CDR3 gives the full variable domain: GAGVSQSPSNKVTEKGKDVELRCDPISGHTALYWYRQSLGQGLEFLIYFQGNSAPDKSGLPSDRFSAERTGGSVSTLTIQRTQQEDSAVYLCASSLATGYYGYTFGSGTRLTVV.

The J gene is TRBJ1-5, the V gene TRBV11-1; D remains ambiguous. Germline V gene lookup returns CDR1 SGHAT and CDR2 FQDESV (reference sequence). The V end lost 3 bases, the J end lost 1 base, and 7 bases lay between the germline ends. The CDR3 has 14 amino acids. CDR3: CASSFGPSNQPQHF. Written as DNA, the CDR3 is TGTGCCAGCAGCTTCGGGCCAAGCAATCAGCCCCAGCATTTT.

For the CDR3, the DNA is TGTGCCAGCAGCTTAGGGGCTTTGACAGATGAGCAGTTCTTC. This sequence encodes CASSLGALTDEQFF. This chain joins TRBV11-2 and TRBJ2-1; TRBD1 might be the D (5 bases). The V gene's germline CDR1 is SGHAT and CDR2 FQNNGV. The CDR3 covers 14 residues. V lost 1 base and J 8 bases, leaving 12 bases between the germline ends.

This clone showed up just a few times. The CDR3 here is CASSPQGTQPQHF. Written as DNA, the CDR3 is TGTGCCAGCAGTCCGCAGGGCACTCAGCCCCAGCATTTT. V and J are TRBV6-1 and TRBJ1-5, with a possible D match to TRBD1 (5 bases). Per the germline V gene, CDR1 is MNHNS and CDR2 is SASEGT. The CDR3 extends over 13 amino acids. Trimming took off 5 bases at V and 6 bases at J, with 11 bases between the two ends.

CDR3 region: CASSPRGANQPQHF. CDR3 DNA: TGTGCCAGTAGCCCACGAGGGGCGAATCAGCCCCAGCATTTT. This chain links TRBV19 with TRBJ1-5, with a possible D match to TRBD1 (5 bases). V lost 6 bases and J lost 4, with 13 bases in between. CDR1 is LNHDA and CDR2 is SQIVND in the germline V gene (reference sequence). The CDR3 is 14 amino acids.

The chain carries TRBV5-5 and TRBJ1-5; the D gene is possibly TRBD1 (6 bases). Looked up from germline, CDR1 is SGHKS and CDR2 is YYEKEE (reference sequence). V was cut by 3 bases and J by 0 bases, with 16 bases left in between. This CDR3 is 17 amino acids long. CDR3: CASSSFSGQYSNQPQHF. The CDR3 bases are TGTGCCAGCAGCTCGTTCTCAGGACAGTATAGCAATCAGCCCCAGCATTTT. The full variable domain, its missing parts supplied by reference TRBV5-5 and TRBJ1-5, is DAGVTQSPTHLIKTRGQQVTLRCSPISGHKSVSWYQQVLGQGPQFIFQYYEKEERGRGNFPDRFSARQFPNYSSELNVNALLLGDSALYLCASSSFSGQYSNQPQHFGDGTRLSIL.